This T cell receptor (beta chain) was profiled in a study of T cell repertoires in cytomegalovirus infection. Study background: Public TCR beta signature analysis indicated the presence of both CMV infection and matching HLA type.

TCRdb passed the reads through MiXCR, listing each CDR3 protein once. The table includes around 570,000 distinct CDR3 sequences, 40% detected once. A remark on this clonotype: Antigen specificity is unknown.

Germline V CDR1 and CDR2: SGHTA, FQGNSA. The CDR3 extends over 13 amino acids. J gave up 7 bases and V 5 bases, and 6 bases lay outside the gene matches. The chain has TRBV7-2 and TRBJ2-5; 8 positions match TRBD2. The starting material was cultured PBMCs, obtained from culture after CMV antigen stimulation. The sequence was collected from a human donor in good health (CMV status not recorded). Some clones in this sample may be carry-over from other donors' samples. The CDR3 DNA reads TGTGCCAGCAGCCCACAAAGCGGGGGGACCCAGTACTTC. Translating gives CASSPQSGGTQYF. Supplemented by reference TRBV7-2 and TRBJ2-5, the full variable domain reads GAGVSQSPSNKVTEKGKDVELRCDPISGHTALYWYRQSLGQGLEFLIYFQGNSAPDKSGLPSDRFSAERTGGSVSTLTIQRTQQEDSAVYLCASSPQSGGTQYFGPGTRLLVL.